These 2 T cell receptor beta chains came from one sample sequenced in a study of monozygotic twins with inflammatory bowel disease. Following a re-call of the 5' RACE reads, TCRdb has one entry per CDR3 protein and lacks DNA. The sample holds fewer than 550,000 distinct CDR3 sequences. The sequencing sample was made of blood. The receptors derive from a human donor with ulcerative colitis or Crohn's disease, or a healthy co-twin of an affected twin (not recorded which).

This chain connects TRBV30 to TRBJ1-5. The CDR3 is made up of 15 amino acids. Germline V gene sequence: CDR1 GTSNPN, CDR2 SVGIG (reference sequence). The CDR3 is CAWSVDLGSNQPQHF.

The chain employs TRBV24-1 and TRBJ2-1; the TCRdb D gene call, TRBD1, has no DNA to confirm it. This CDR3 contains 18 residues. Germline V gene data show CDR1 as KGHDR and CDR2 as SFDVKD. This CDR3 is CATSDLPSPGSSYNEQFF.